This T cell receptor (beta chain) appears in the sequencing data of a study of CD8+ T cells in alopecia areata. Specified treatment: oral pan-JAK inhibitor, 5-10 mg twice daily. Sequencing relied on a cDNA template that was reverse transcribed from extracted RNA. Profiling relied on immunoSEQ multiplex PCR, and the TCRdb table lists in-frame clones only, not all of them. The repertoire has 190,000 or so clones, 58% of them found once; the top ten carry more than 5.5%. J gave up 10 bases and V 6 bases, and 5 bases lay outside the gene matches. Germline loops: CDR1 SNHLY, CDR2 FYNNEI. The CDR3 covers 11 residues.

The rearrangement uses TRBV2 and TRBJ1-1; 7 positions agree with TRBD1. This clonotype originated in a human donor with alopecia areata. The material sequenced was CD4+ T cells sorted from blood, taken at week 24, from a patient treated with tofacitinib. The CDR3 here is CASSYRGRAFF. The CDR3 DNA reads TGTGCCAGCAGCTACAGGGGAAGAGCTTTCTTT.